Detailed here is one T cell receptor (beta chain). This CDR3 contains 16 residues. Germline V gene lookup returns CDR1 SGHRS and CDR2 YFSETQ. V was clipped by 9 bases and J by 1 base; unmatched bases: 11. This sample is part of a study of cytomegalovirus exposure and HLA in healthy donors. Amplification used 60 Vbeta primers and 13 Jbeta primers. The assay was immunoSEQ multiplex PCR, and TCRdb's table has in-frame clones only and misses some. Among 100,000 to 150,000 clones, 60% to 75% were seen once, and the ten largest hold roughly 3%. This TCR came from a woman aged 35 to 49 in good health and CMV-seropositive. This rearrangement joins TRBV5-1 to TRBJ2-3; TRBD2 aligns across 10 bases. Sequenced sample: PBMCs. This CDR3 reads CATSSGGGIGTDTQYF. CDR3 nucleotide sequence: TGCGCCACGTCTAGCGGGGGCGGGATCGGCACAGATACGCAGTATTTT.